Listed here are 13 T cell receptor beta chains from one sample, sequenced in a study of T cell repertoires in ileal Crohn's disease. The table came from immunoSEQ multiplex PCR; TCRdb's copy has only in-frame clones and leaves some out. Among thousands of clones listed, around two thirds were seen once. Input material: ileal tissue. These receptors came from an adult with Crohn's disease.

The chain couples TRBV29-1 to TRBJ1-2, with D possibly being TRBD1 (6 bases). The CDR3 length is 15 residues. V was trimmed by 0 bases and J by 7 bases, leaving 18 bases between them. Germline lookup yields CDR1 SQVTM and CDR2 ANQGSEA. In DNA, the CDR3 is TGCAGCGTTGAAGAAAGGATAACAGGGTGGGGTGGCTACACCTTC. As protein: CSVEERITGWGGYTF.

This rearrangement joins TRBV29-1 to TRBJ1-2; D is unclear. V gave up 4 bases and J gave up 5 bases, with 17 bases separating them. CDR1 SQVTM and CDR2 ANQGSEA come from the germline V gene. The CDR3 covers 14 residues. The CDR3 here is CSVGERRLGYGYTF. CDR3 bases: TGCAGCGTTGGGGAGCGGCGGTTGGGATATGGCTACACCTTC.

The gene calls are TRBV9 and TRBJ1-3, with 7 bases matching TRBD1. Germline V lookup: CDR1 SGDLS, CDR2 YYNGEE. The junction had 12 bases not matched to a gene; V was cut back by 7 bases and J by 8 bases. CDR3 length equals 14 residues. CDR3 loop: CASGEFNQGDTIYF. The CDR3 DNA reads as TGTGCCAGCGGGGAATTCAATCAGGGGGACACCATATATTTT.

The V call is TRBV28, the J call TRBJ2-5, with a weak D call TRBD1 (6 bases). The length of the CDR3 is 13 residues. Germline CDR1 and CDR2: MDHEN and SYDVKM. V lost 8 bases and J 2 bases, leaving 12 bases between the germline ends. DNA for the CDR3: TGTGCCAGCTTGGACAGTAATCAAGAGACCCAGTACTTC. It codes for CASLDSNQETQYF.

The V gene is TRBV18, the J gene TRBJ2-3; unclear D gene. V shed 0 bases and J shed 2 bases, with 6 bases lying between them. CDR3 length: 14 residues. The germline V gene encodes CDR1 KGHSH and CDR2 LQKENI. This CDR3 is CASSPPTITDTQYF. In DNA, the CDR3 is TGTGCCAGCTCACCACCTACAATCACAGATACGCAGTATTTT.

The chain employs TRBV30 and TRBJ1-5; perhaps TRBD1 as D (5 bases). Germline V gives CDR1 GTSNPN, CDR2 SVGIG (reference sequence). V was cut by 1 base and J by 2 bases, with 6 bases left in between. The CDR3 has 13 residues. CDR3 sequence reads: CAWSETGNQPQHF. CDR3 bases: TGTGCCTGGAGTGAGACAGGCAATCAGCCCCAGCATTTT.

The rearrangement uses TRBV27 and TRBJ1-2, with 10 bases matching TRBD1. CDR3 length equals 16 residues. Germline CDR1 and CDR2: MNHEY and SMNVEV (reference sequence). The V segment lost 7 bases and the J segment 6 bases; nucleotides outside the gene matches: 14. CDR3 nucleotide sequence: TGTGCCAGCACTCCTAACCCGGGACAGGGGCTTAATGGCTACACCTTC. The encoded protein is CASTPNPGQGLNGYTF.

This chain connects TRBV6-5 to TRBJ1-5; possibly TRBD1 for D (6 bases). CDR3 length: 15 residues. Germline V gives CDR1 MNHEY, CDR2 SVGAGI. Deletions cut 7 bases from V and 4 bases from J, with 17 bases between. For the CDR3, the DNA is TGTGCCAGCACCTTCGACCGGGGGGCGAATCAGCCCCAGCATTTT. Translated, it gives CASTFDRGANQPQHF.

The rearrangement uses TRBV28 and TRBJ2-6; D may be TRBD2 (5 bases). This CDR3 region has 15 residues. Germline V gene sequence: CDR1 MDHEN, CDR2 SYDVKM. The V end was cut by 3 bases, the J end by 4 bases, with 10 bases between. CDR3 sequence (DNA): TGTGCCAGCAGTTTTGGAGGACTGGGGGCCAACGTCCTGACTTTC. This encodes CASSFGGLGANVLTF.

The chain has TRBV10-3 and TRBJ2-1; TRBD1 matches at 7 bases. This CDR3 region has 12 residues. Germline loops: CDR1 ENHRY, CDR2 SYGVKD. After removal of 9 bases from V and 8 bases from J, the junction contained 7 bases not matched to a gene. CDR3 coding DNA: TGTGCCATTGGACAGGAAGGCGATGAGCAGTTCTTC. The encoded protein is CAIGQEGDEQFF.

This rearrangement joins TRBV6-5 to TRBJ1-2, with TRBD1 identical over 8 bases. Germline V gives CDR1 MNHEY, CDR2 SVGAGI. V lost 4 bases and J lost 9; bases outside the gene matches: 13. The CDR3 has 15 amino acids. The CDR3 nucleotides are TGTGCCAGCAGTTCTGCAGGGGGACAGGTTATAAGCTACACCTTC. Protein product: CASSSAGGQVISYTF.

This sequence joins TRBV18 and TRBJ1-5, with D uncertain. Germline CDR1 KGHSH, CDR2 LQKENI. Trimming stripped 6 bases from V and 3 bases from J, with 9 bases between. This CDR3 region has 13 residues. For the CDR3, the DNA is TGTGCCAGCTCGAGCGAATTCAATCAGCCCCAGCATTTT. This gives the protein CASSSEFNQPQHF.

The chain uses TRBV9 and TRBJ2-3, with 9 bases that match TRBD2. Trimming took 1 base from V and 5 from J; bases not matched to a gene: 5. The germline gives CDR1 SGDLS, CDR2 YYNGEE. This CDR3 has 15 amino acids. This CDR3 reads CASSVWRGGLDTQYF. CDR3 nucleotide sequence: TGTGCCAGCAGCGTATGGCGGGGGGGGTTAGATACGCAGTATTTT.